These T cell receptor beta chains were read from a single sample in a study of blood T cell repertoires in COVID-19. Measured with immunoSEQ multiplex PCR; TCRdb has only the in-frame clones, and not every one. The table has more than 65,000 clones, 75% to 90% seen once; the top ten hold under 6%. The source material was peripheral blood. The source of these receptors is a man older than 75 with acute or convalescent COVID-19. Both conserved end residues are part of each CDR3. A D gene is named only where the DNA matches it firmly. A clone size is listed for some rows: how often the clone was seen (once, few, many), or a class if it is expanded.

CASSPRLAGGTDTQYF	TGTGCCAGCTCACCCAGACTAGCGGGGGGAACAGATACGCAGTATTTT	once	TRBJ2-3	TRBV18	TRBD2
CASSNRGGTYEQYF	TGTGCCAGCAGTAACAGGGGGGGGACCTACGAGCAGTACTTC	.	TRBJ2-7	TRBV28	.
CASSLETDGELFF	TGTGCCAGCAGCTTAGAGACAGACGGGGAGCTGTTTTTT	.	TRBJ2-2	TRBV11-2	.
CASSANSYEQYF	TGTGCCAGCAGCGCCAACTCATACGAGCAGTACTTC	.	TRBJ2-7	TRBV9	.
CASSTWTGDQPQHF	TGTGCCAGTAGTACCTGGACAGGGGACCAGCCCCAGCATTTT	.	TRBJ1-5	TRBV19	TRBD1
CASSLQGGSSGANVLTF	TGTGCCAGCAGTTTGCAGGGTGGAAGCTCTGGGGCCAACGTCCTGACTTTC	.	TRBJ2-6	TRBV28	.
CATSDSSTGGKGEQFF	TGTGCCACCAGTGATTCCTCAACAGGGGGCAAAGGTGAGCAGTTCTTC	.	TRBJ2-1	TRBV24-1	TRBD1
CASSRGMNTEAFF	TGTGCCAGCAGCCGCGGGATGAACACTGAAGCTTTCTTT	few	TRBJ1-1	TRBV7-7	.
CASTVMNTEAFF	TGTGCCAGCACGGTTATGAACACTGAAGCTTTCTTT	.	TRBJ1-1	TRBV2	.
CASSPGTVGKQFF	TGTGCCAGCAGCCCAGGGACAGTCGGGAAACAGTTCTTC	once	TRBJ2-1	TRBV7-9	TRBD1
CASSLGGIIAKNIQYF	TGTGCCAGCAGTTTGGGCGGGATTATAGCCAAAAACATTCAGTACTTC	.	TRBJ2-4	TRBV28	.
CASNPRQGTGNTIYF	TGTGCCAGTAATCCGAGACAGGGAACAGGAAACACCATATATTTT	once	TRBJ1-3	TRBV19	TRBD1
CASSPGGRGANYGYTF	TGTGCCAGCTCACCCGGGGGGCGTGGTGCTAACTATGGCTACACCTTC	.	TRBJ1-2	TRBV18	.
CASSLRTSGRSGELFF	TGTGCCAGCAGCCTCCGGACTAGCGGGAGGTCGGGGGAGCTGTTTTTT	.	TRBJ2-2	TRBV11-2	TRBD2
CASSWTGGEETQYF	TGTGCCAGCAGCTGGACAGGGGGCGAGGAGACCCAGTACTTC	.	TRBJ2-5	TRBV28	TRBD1
CASSGARGYEQYF	TGTGCCAGCAGCGGCGCACGGGGATACGAGCAGTACTTC	.	TRBJ2-7	TRBV9	.
CASSRTGDGNTIYF	TGTGCCAGCAGCCGGACAGGGGATGGAAACACCATATATTTT	.	TRBJ1-3	TRBV7-8	TRBD1